Presented here are 4 T cell receptor beta chains from one specimen sequenced in a study of Tregs in tolerant kidney transplant recipients. The data were produced by immunoSEQ multiplex PCR, yet TCRdb's version contains in-frame clones alone and is incomplete. Recorded here are 13,000 to 15,000 clones; the top ten clones represent approximately 27%. Related graft donors supplied nonmyeloablative bone marrow transplants, and mixed chimerism was transient. This specimen was CD8+ T cells from blood (PBMCs), taken 6 months after the transplant. Source of these receptors: a human patient who received a combined kidney and bone marrow transplant. Some T cells may be supplied by the graft donor.

As for this clone: The CDR3 end lies 3 residues beyond the end of the read and is filled in from the germline J gene. V is TRBV2 and J is TRBJ1-1, with a possible D match to TRBD1 (5 bases). V lost 3 bases to trimming and J lost 1 base, with 12 bases between them. The CDR3 runs 15 residues. Germline assignment: CDR1 SNHLY and CDR2 FYNNEI. CDR3 DNA, as far as it was read: TGTGCCAGCAGTGACCTCAGGGATGGGAACACTGAA. Protein sequence: CASSDLRDGNTE. From start to end, the CDR3 is CASSDLRDGNTEAFF.

Remarks on this clone: The read gets to within 3 residues of the CDR3 end, and the germline J gene fills in the rest. J is TRBJ1-2 and V is TRBV7-9, with a possible D match to TRBD1 (5 bases). Per germline, CDR1 SEHNR and CDR2 FQNEAQ (reference sequence). The CDR3 spans 13 residues. CDR3 sequence reads: CASSLGSGAFYTF. The part of the CDR3 DNA that was read is TGTGCCAGCAGCTTAGGTAGCGGGGCTTTC.

A note on this clone: The read halts 3 residues ahead of the CDR3 end, with the missing end drawn from the germline J gene. The gene calls are TRBV7-6 and TRBJ2-2, with unresolved D. Per germline, CDR1 SGHVS and CDR2 FNYEAQ. The CDR3 loop spans 14 amino acids. The CDR3 is CASSLSSLGEKLFF. Incomplete CDR3 DNA: TGTGCCAGCAGCTTAAGCTCCCTCGGTGAAAAG.

As for this clone: Coverage ceases 3 residues before the CDR3 finishes, and the germline J gene fills in the end. The rearrangement links TRBV5-1 to TRBJ1-6, with 7 bases identical to TRBD1. Germline values: CDR1 SGHRS, CDR2 YFSETQ. Trimming at V came to 2 bases and at J to 7 bases, leaving 6 bases not matched to a gene. CDR3 size: 15 residues. The part of the CDR3 DNA that was read is TGCGCCAGCAGCTTTGGGGACAGCCTAAATTCACCC. As protein: CASSFGDSLNSP. The whole CDR3 sequence is CASSFGDSLNSPLHF.